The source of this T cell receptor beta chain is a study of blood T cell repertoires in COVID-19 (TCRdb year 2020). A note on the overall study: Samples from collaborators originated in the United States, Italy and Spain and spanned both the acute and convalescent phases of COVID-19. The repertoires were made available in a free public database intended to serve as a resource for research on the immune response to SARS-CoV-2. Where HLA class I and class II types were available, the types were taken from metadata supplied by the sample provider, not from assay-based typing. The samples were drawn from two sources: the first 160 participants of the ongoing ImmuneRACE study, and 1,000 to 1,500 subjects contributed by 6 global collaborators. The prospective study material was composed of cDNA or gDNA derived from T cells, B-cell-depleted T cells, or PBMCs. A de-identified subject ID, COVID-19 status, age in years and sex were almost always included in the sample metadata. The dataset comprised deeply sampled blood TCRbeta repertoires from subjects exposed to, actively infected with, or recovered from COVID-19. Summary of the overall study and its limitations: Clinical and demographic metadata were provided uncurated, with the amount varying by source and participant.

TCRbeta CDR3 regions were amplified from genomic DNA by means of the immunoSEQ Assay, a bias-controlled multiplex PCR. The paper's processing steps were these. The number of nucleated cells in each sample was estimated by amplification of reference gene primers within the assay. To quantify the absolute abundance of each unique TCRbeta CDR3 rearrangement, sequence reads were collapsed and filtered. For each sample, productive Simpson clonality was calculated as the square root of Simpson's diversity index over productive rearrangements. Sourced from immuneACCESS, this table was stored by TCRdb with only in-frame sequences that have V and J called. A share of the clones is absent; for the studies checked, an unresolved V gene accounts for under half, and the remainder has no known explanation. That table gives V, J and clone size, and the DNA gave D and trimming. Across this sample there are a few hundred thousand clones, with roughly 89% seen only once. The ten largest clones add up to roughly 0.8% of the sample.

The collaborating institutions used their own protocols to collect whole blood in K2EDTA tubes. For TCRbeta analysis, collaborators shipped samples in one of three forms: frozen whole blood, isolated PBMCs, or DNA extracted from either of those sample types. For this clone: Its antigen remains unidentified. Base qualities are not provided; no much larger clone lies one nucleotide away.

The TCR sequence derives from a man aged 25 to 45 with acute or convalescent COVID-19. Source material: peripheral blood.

The DNA sequence is given as TGTGCCAGCAGCTTCGGACAGGTCGGACTCTACGAGCAGTACTTC. This encodes CASSFGQVGLYEQYF. Recombination linked TRBV9 to TRBJ2-7, with 7 central nucleotides matching TRBD1. From the germline V gene, CDR1 is SGDLS and CDR2 is YYNGEE. The cysteine opens and the phenylalanine closes a CDR3 of 15 amino acids. Only CDR3 DNA remains: 45 bases, in frame from the first base. The junction shows trimming of 4 bases on V and 3 bases on J, and the gene matches do not reach 10 bases of it.